A selection of T cell receptor beta chains follows, all from one sample in a study of T-cell memory formation after mild COVID-19. TCRdb passed the 5' RACE reads through MiXCR, listing each CDR3 protein once. The table records approximately 300,000 distinct CDR3 sequences, approximately 16% of them present only once. The sequenced sample was PBMCs or a T cell subset sorted from them (not recorded which). Receptors originate from a young man who had mild COVID-19 (a few samples of this study predate the infection). Cell type and time point are not known. CDR3s leave out the opening cysteine and the closing phenylalanine or tryptophan.

j_call v_call cdr3_aa
TRBJ2-5 TRBV28 ASSFTGRQETQY
TRBJ2-1 TRBV5-1 ASSKGTGGGEQF
TRBJ2-3 TRBV18 ASSPSSGGDTQY
TRBJ2-3 TRBV20-1 SASPGGDADTQY
TRBJ2-5 TRBV19 ASSISGGVETQY
TRBJ2-6 TRBV4-1 ASSPWGLGANVLT
TRBJ1-1 TRBV12-3/TRBV12-4 ASSLYTGAPEAF
TRBJ1-2 TRBV5-1 ASSDRQGLYGYT
TRBJ1-1 TRBV2 AVRGNTEAF
TRBJ1-3 TRBV27 ATFRDSGGNTIY
TRBJ2-5 TRBV27 ASSLGKPETQY
TRBJ1-2 TRBV4-3 ASSQGRLYGYT
TRBJ1-2 TRBV9 ASSPMNYGYT
TRBJ2-4 TRBV20-1 SARTGLSKNIQY
TRBJ2-4 TRBV20-1 SARDGGTKAKNIQY
TRBJ2-3 TRBV11-3 ASSLVFGPQSTDTQY
TRBJ2-5 TRBV20-1 SAPGLGQETQY
TRBJ2-1 TRBV15 ATSSSGGGYNEQF
TRBJ2-1 TRBV4-2 ASSQDQGDNEQF
TRBJ2-3 TRBV10-3 ATRQRGAEDTQY
TRBJ2-3 TRBV10-3 AISETTLVPDTQY
TRBJ2-1 TRBV7-3 ASSSGTSGGALYNEQF
TRBJ1-1 TRBV12-3/TRBV12-4 ASGGRITEAF
TRBJ1-2 TRBV12-3/TRBV12-4 ASSLDGRISNYGYT
TRBJ1-6 TRBV10-3 AIGRENSPLH
TRBJ1-4 TRBV4-2 ASSQDYAATNEKLF
TRBJ2-1 TRBV6-4 ASSDDDRAPYNEQF
TRBJ2-5 TRBV27 ASSFLGDKGETQY
TRBJ2-2 TRBV6-5 ASSMTSGDINTGELF
TRBJ2-1 TRBV28 ASNRADEQF
TRBJ2-7 TRBV12-3/TRBV12-4 ASSRDRGLEQY
TRBJ2-3 TRBV7-9 ASGPRGFGTDTQY
TRBJ2-5 TRBV24-1 ATSAGGRETQY
TRBJ1-2 TRBV27 ASRRSGARGVGYGYT
TRBJ1-3 TRBV5-1 ASSFQGLSGNTIY
TRBJ2-1 TRBV4-2 ASSQDSFNEQF
TRBJ2-7 TRBV18 ASSPAESYEQY
TRBJ1-4 TRBV6-5 ASSRGISGPNEKLF
TRBJ1-1 TRBV7-3 ASSGHYTEAF
TRBJ1-4 TRBV7-2 ASRLQGAANEKLF
TRBJ2-5 TRBV12-3/TRBV12-4 ASSPSSGGETQY
TRBJ2-7 TRBV4-3 ASSRGQGAFEQY
TRBJ2-5 TRBV18 ASSPSAGATWYSETQY
TRBJ2-2 TRBV12-3/TRBV12-4 ASSFGGSGELF
TRBJ1-2 TRBV9 ASSVGDWNYGYT